The rows below give T cell receptor beta chains drawn from one sample of a study of blood T cell repertoires in COVID-19. Clones were sequenced by immunoSEQ multiplex PCR, and TCRdb holds only the in-frame ones, with some missing. This sample carries roughly 390,000 clones, around 87% of them seen once, and the ten largest clones take over 9.5%. The source material was peripheral blood. Source of these receptors: a young woman with COVID-19, enrolled during active disease. Both conserved end residues are part of each CDR3. A D gene is named only where the DNA matches it firmly. Part of the rows lack a size; the others show once, few, many or a class for expanded clones.

j_gene	v_gene	abundance	d_gene	CDR3nt	CDR3aa
TRBJ2-7	TRBV7-2	NA	TRBD2	TGTGCCAGCAGCTTTAAGGCGGGAGGGCTTGTCGAGCAGTACTTC	CASSFKAGGLVEQYF
TRBJ1-2	TRBV6-5	NA	NA	TGTGCCAGCAGTTACTCGACTCGGTTTGGGTATGGCTACACCTTC	CASSYSTRFGYGYTF
TRBJ1-4	TRBV18	NA	NA	TGTGCCAGCTCACCACCGCTAGCAACTAATGAAAAACTGTTTTTT	CASSPPLATNEKLFF
TRBJ1-1	TRBV10-3	NA	NA	TGTGCCTCCAACCGAGACGGAGGGGACACTGAAGCTTTCTTT	CASNRDGGDTEAFF
TRBJ2-5	TRBV9	NA	TRBD2	TGTGCCAGCAGCGTAGGTGGCGGGAGAGAAGAGACCCAGTACTTC	CASSVGGGREETQYF
TRBJ2-7	TRBV28	NA	TRBD2	TGTGCCAGCAGTTTCGGGGGGACCTACGAGCAGTACTTC	CASSFGGTYEQYF
TRBJ2-1	TRBV28	NA	TRBD2	TGTGCCAGCAGTTCCCTCCGGGCTAGCGGGAGACCACCTCCCTACAATGAGCAGTTCTTC	CASSSLRASGRPPPYNEQFF
TRBJ2-1	TRBV2	NA	TRBD1	TGTGCCAGCAAGCGAACCGGGACAGGCCTCTTCTCCTACAATGAGCAGTTCTTC	CASKRTGTGLFSYNEQFF
TRBJ2-7	TRBV28	NA	NA	TGTGCCAGCAGTCCACCGCTAGGAAGCTCCTACGAGCAGTACTTC	CASSPPLGSSYEQYF
TRBJ1-2	TRBV30	once	NA	TGTGCCTGGGACCCCCAACGGGGAGTTTCCTATGGCTACACCTTC	CAWDPQRGVSYGYTF
TRBJ2-7	TRBV6-1	NA	NA	TGTGCCAGCAGTGAGAGGGACGAGCAGTACTTC	CASSERDEQYF
TRBJ1-3	TRBV5-1	NA	TRBD1	TGCGCCAGCAGCCGCGGGACAGGGGGCTGGGGCTCTGGAAACACCATATATTTT	CASSRGTGGWGSGNTIYF
TRBJ2-7	TRBV9	NA	TRBD1	TGTGCCAGCAGTCCACGGGGACAGGTGGACGAGCAGTACTTC	CASSPRGQVDEQYF
TRBJ1-1	TRBV4-3	NA	NA	TGCGCCAGCGGACAACAGGAGAACACTGAAGCTTTCTTT	CASGQQENTEAFF
TRBJ2-3	TRBV3-1/TRBV3-2	once	TRBD2	TGTGCCAGCAGCCAAGGACTAGCGGGATACTTAAGCACAGATACGCAGTATTTT	CASSQGLAGYLSTDTQYF
TRBJ2-7	TRBV18	NA	NA	TGTGCCAGCTCTCCGACCGGGGGGCACGAGCAGTACTTC	CASSPTGGHEQYF
TRBJ2-1	TRBV9	once	TRBD2	TGTGCCAGCAGCGCCGGGGGGACCCAGTACAATGAGCAGTTCTTC	CASSAGGTQYNEQFF
TRBJ2-5	TRBV14	few	TRBD2	TGTGCCAGCAGCCGGGCGCCAGGTGGTAGCGGGACGCAAGAGACCCAGTACTTC	CASSRAPGGSGTQETQYF
TRBJ2-1	TRBV19	NA	NA	TGTGCCAGTAGGAGCCGAGCGGTGACCTACAATGAGCAGTTCTTC	CASRSRAVTYNEQFF
TRBJ1-2	TRBV29-1	NA	NA	TGCAGCGTTGAAGATCTCTTAAACTATGGCTACACCTTC	CSVEDLLNYGYTF
TRBJ2-6	TRBV6-5	NA	NA	TGTGCCAGCAGTTTGACAGGTGGCGGGGCCAACGTCCTGACTTTC	CASSLTGGGANVLTF
TRBJ1-5	TRBV25-1	NA	TRBD1	TGTGCCAGCAGTGATTCAGGGGGCGGAGGGAATCAGCCCCAGCATTTT	CASSDSGGGGNQPQHF
TRBJ1-6	TRBV7-9	NA	NA	TGTGCCAGCAGCAGCGGAAGTAGGAATTCACCCCTCCACTTT	CASSSGSRNSPLHF
TRBJ1-2	TRBV24-1	few	TRBD1	TGTGCCACCAGTGACCGGACAGGGGGCGAAGATGGCTACACCTTC	CATSDRTGGEDGYTF
TRBJ1-1	TRBV30	once	NA	TGTGCCTGGAGACCTAGGCTATGGCACTTGAACACTGAAGCTTTCTTT	CAWRPRLWHLNTEAFF
TRBJ1-2	TRBV3-1/TRBV3-2	NA	TRBD1	TGTGCCAGCAGCCCGGGGACAGGGCCGGTCTATGGCTACACCTTC	CASSPGTGPVYGYTF
TRBJ1-5	TRBV28	NA	NA	TGTGCCAGCACCCGCTGGAGTTCGGGCACAGGGATGCAGCCCCAGCATTTT	CASTRWSSGTGMQPQHF
TRBJ2-7	TRBV12-3/TRBV12-4	NA	NA	TGTGCCAGCAGTTTAGGGAGTATCCACGAGCAGTACTTC	CASSLGSIHEQYF
TRBJ2-3	TRBV28	NA	NA	TGTGCCAGCAGCCCCCGGGGCACAGATACGCAGTATTTT	CASSPRGTDTQYF
TRBJ2-1	TRBV5-1	NA	NA	TGCGCCAGCAGCTTGGCCTCTGGGGGGAGCTACAATGAGCAGTTCTTC	CASSLASGGSYNEQFF
TRBJ2-1	TRBV3-1/TRBV3-2	NA	TRBD2	TGTGCCAGCAGTCCGGGACTAGCGGGAATCAGCAATGAGCAGTTCTTC	CASSPGLAGISNEQFF
TRBJ2-2	TRBV11-2	NA	NA	TGTGCCAGCAGCTTAGGAGCCAGGGCCACCGGGGAGCTGTTTTTT	CASSLGARATGELFF
TRBJ2-1	TRBV19	NA	NA	TGTGCCAGTAGTATTGCCGGGTATGAGCAGTTCTTC	CASSIAGYEQFF
TRBJ2-3	TRBV28	few	TRBD2	TGTGCCAGCAGTGGGACTAGCGCCAGTCGGAATACGCAGTATTTT	CASSGTSASRNTQYF
TRBJ2-1	TRBV28	NA	TRBD2	TGTGCCAGCAGTTTAGGCGGGAGTCGCTACAATGAGCAGTTCTTC	CASSLGGSRYNEQFF
TRBJ2-4	TRBV5-1	NA	NA	TGCGCCAGCTCGGACAATCCCTTAGCCAAAAACATTCAGTACTTC	CASSDNPLAKNIQYF
TRBJ2-3	TRBV24-1	NA	NA	TGTGCCACCAGTGATCCGCAGGGTGGCACAGATACGCAGTATTTT	CATSDPQGGTDTQYF
TRBJ2-3	TRBV7-3	NA	TRBD2	TGTGCCAGCAGCTTAAACCCGGGACTAGCGGGAGCCCCAGATACGCAGTATTTT	CASSLNPGLAGAPDTQYF
TRBJ1-1	TRBV30	NA	TRBD1	TGTGCCTGGAGTAAAAGGGACAGGGACTTGAACACTGAAGCTTTCTTT	CAWSKRDRDLNTEAFF
TRBJ2-3	TRBV19	NA	TRBD1	TGTGCCAGTAGTTCGCAACCGGGACAGGGGGCGGCAGATACGCAGTATTTT	CASSSQPGQGAADTQYF
TRBJ2-2	TRBV5-1	NA	TRBD2	TGCGCCAGCAGCAGTACTAGCGCCGGGGAGCTGTTTTTT	CASSSTSAGELFF
TRBJ1-5	TRBV27	NA	NA	TGTGCCAGCAGTCCGATGGCCCCCAATCAGCCCCAGCATTTT	CASSPMAPNQPQHF
TRBJ1-1	TRBV12-3/TRBV12-4	NA	NA	TGTGCCAGCAGTTTAGCGCCCAGGGTAGAAGCTTTCTTT	CASSLAPRVEAFF
TRBJ2-2	TRBV5-4	NA	NA	TGTGCCAGCACCCGCGCAGGCAGGGCCGGGGAGCTGTTTTTT	CASTRAGRAGELFF
TRBJ1-2	TRBV5-1	NA	NA	TGCGCCAGCAGCTTGCCAGGGCCAGCTAACTATGGCTACACCTTC	CASSLPGPANYGYTF
TRBJ2-3	TRBV7-2	NA	TRBD1	TGTGCCAGCAGCTTTGGGACAGGGCTGCTCCCAGATACGCAGTATTTT	CASSFGTGLLPDTQYF
TRBJ1-2	TRBV12-3/TRBV12-4	once	NA	TGTGCCAGCAGTGTCGGGATCTATGGCTACACCTTC	CASSVGIYGYTF
TRBJ2-5	TRBV5-5	NA	TRBD2	TGTGCCAGCATCATGGGACTAGCGGTGGGAGAGACCCAGTACTTC	CASIMGLAVGETQYF
TRBJ2-3	TRBV19	few	NA	TGTGCCAGCGTTCTCATGCGAGTGGGCACAGATACGCAGTATTTT	CASVLMRVGTDTQYF
TRBJ2-7	TRBV7-9	NA	TRBD2	TGTGCCAGCAGCTTAGCCCCCGGGAGGGGCTCCTACGAGCAGTACTTC	CASSLAPGRGSYEQYF
TRBJ1-5	TRBV5-1	NA	NA	TGCGCCAGCAGCTTGGGGCAGAATCAGCCCCAGCATTTT	CASSLGQNQPQHF
TRBJ2-2	TRBV5-1	NA	TRBD2	TGCGCCAGCAGCTACGCCCCCTTACTAGCGGGAGCCACCGGGGAGCTGTTTTTT	CASSYAPLLAGATGELFF
TRBJ1-5	TRBV24-1	few	NA	TGTGCCACCAGTGATTTTTCGGGGGTTCAGCCCCAGCATTTT	CATSDFSGVQPQHF
TRBJ2-6	TRBV7-3	NA	NA	TGTGCCAGCAGCTTGGGGCTTGCTGGGGCCAACGTCCTGACTTTC	CASSLGLAGANVLTF
TRBJ2-7	TRBV5-1	NA	TRBD2	TGCGCCAGCACTAGCGGGTCCAGGGACGAGCAGTACTTC	CASTSGSRDEQYF
TRBJ1-2	TRBV6-5	once	NA	TGTGCCAGCAGTTACTCGAGAGGGATCTATGGCTACACCTTC	CASSYSRGIYGYTF
TRBJ2-1	TRBV7-9	NA	TRBD2	TGTGCCAGCAGCCCGGGACTAGATTACAATGAGCAGTTCTTC	CASSPGLDYNEQFF
TRBJ1-2	TRBV20-1	NA	TRBD1	TGCAGTGCTAGTCACAGGGGGCGGGCTGGCTACACCTTC	CSASHRGRAGYTF
TRBJ2-2	TRBV29-1	NA	TRBD1	TGCAGCGTCGGGACAGGGGGATACACCGGGGAGCTGTTTTTT	CSVGTGGYTGELFF